This T cell receptor (beta chain) derives from a study of blood T cell repertoires in COVID-19. In the study overall: Some COVID-19 samples were acute and others convalescent; all came from the United States, Italy and Spain. T cells, B-cell-depleted T cells, or PBMCs provided the cDNA or gDNA that served as material.

From germline, CDR1 is WNHNN and CDR2 SYGVQD (reference sequence). V dropped 5 bases and J dropped 7; count of bases not matched to a gene: 10. The CDR3 length is 17 residues. Measured with immunoSEQ multiplex PCR; TCRdb has only the in-frame clones, and not every one. The sample carries about 300,000 clones, over 75% recorded once. This TCR came from a young man with active or convalescent COVID-19. The chain combines TRBV10-1 with TRBJ2-1; 14 nucleotides agree with TRBD2. The sequencing input was peripheral blood. The CDR3 sequence: CASSPGTSGGIGNEQFF. The CDR3 coding sequence is TGCGCCAGCAGTCCCGGGACTAGCGGGGGTATTGGGAATGAGCAGTTCTTC.